This T cell receptor (beta chain) stems from a study of shared clonotypes between healthy human individuals. Study-level information: For every donor, three CD4 naive, three CD4 memory, two CD8 naive and one CD8 memory plates were used. Study-level results: Large depth notwithstanding, sorted-subset sequencing proved incomplete by rarefaction. Between a few donors, naive CD4 clonotypes were shared at a level of approximately 5%.

Germline CDR1 is SGHTA and CDR2 is FQGTGA. Trimming removed 5 bases from V and 2 bases from J, with 12 bases in between. The CDR3 runs to 14 residues. Sequencing was performed with immunoSEQ multiplex PCR; in TCRdb, only in-frame clones are kept and a portion is missing. The data show 950,000 to 1,100,000 clones, with 65% to 75% seen just once and over 1.3% held by the top ten. Subsets obtained from CD4+ cells comprised CD45RA+ naive and CD45RA-negative memory cells. Details on this clone: The antigen is unknown.

Specimen: memory CD4+ T cells sorted from blood. The subset is: CD45RA-negative fraction. The sequence was obtained from a man between 18 and 35 years old in good health. J is TRBJ2-5 and V is TRBV7-3; no clear D gene. CDR3 loop: CASSPPGPQETQYF. The CDR3 coding sequence is TGTGCCAGCAGCCCCCCTGGGCCTCAAGAGACCCAGTACTTC.